In this sample, the clone carrying this T cell receptor beta chain turned up once. Its antigen remains unidentified. Measured with immunoSEQ multiplex PCR; TCRdb has only the in-frame clones, and not every one. The sample records over 100,000 clones, more than 75% being singletons. This record belongs to a study of T cell responses to AZD1222 COVID-19 vaccine. Overall study context: Second-dose schedules of about 4 or about 12 weeks were combined.

V lost 4 bases, J lost 0 bases, and 7 bases stayed unmatched. CDR3 length equals 16 residues. Study outcomes and limitations: Along spike, vaccine-associated CD4 TCRs were found throughout, with dominance at 160-218 and 743-854. The donor group comprised mostly white British people and more females; the analysis possibly underestimated clonal diversity. Spike-specific TCR depth and breadth grew after two AZD1222 doses.

This TCR derives from an adult in good health. The sample here was peripheral blood, taken on day 0 of AZD1222 vaccination. The V and J genes are TRBV5-7 and TRBJ1-3; 7 bases agree with TRBD1. TRBV5-7 is given ORF status, its function remaining uncertain. This CDR3 reads CASSRGGLISGNTIYF. The CDR3 DNA is TGTGCCAGCAGCAGAGGGGGCCTGATCTCTGGAAACACCATATATTTT.